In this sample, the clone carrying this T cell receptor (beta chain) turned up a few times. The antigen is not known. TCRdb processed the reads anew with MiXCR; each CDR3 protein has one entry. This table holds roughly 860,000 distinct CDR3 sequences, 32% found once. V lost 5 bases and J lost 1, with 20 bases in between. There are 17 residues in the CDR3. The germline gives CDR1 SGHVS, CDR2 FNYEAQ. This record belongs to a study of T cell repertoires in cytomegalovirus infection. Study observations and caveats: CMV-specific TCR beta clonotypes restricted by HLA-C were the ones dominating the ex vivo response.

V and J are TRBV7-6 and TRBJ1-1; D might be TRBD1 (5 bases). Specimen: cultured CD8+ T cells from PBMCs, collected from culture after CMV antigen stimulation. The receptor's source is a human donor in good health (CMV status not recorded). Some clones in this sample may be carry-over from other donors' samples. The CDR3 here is CASSHPSGGIPNTEAFF. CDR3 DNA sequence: TGTGCCAGCAGCCACCCCTCCGGGGGTATCCCGAACACTGAAGCTTTCTTT.